Following are 13 T cell receptor beta chains from one sample sequenced in a study of beta chain features in type 1 diabetes. The study, taken as a whole, reports: The study found moderately but significantly shorter TCRB CDR3s in all four CD4+ subsets of Type 1 diabetes patients.

Sequencing targeted expressed TCRB transcripts, as all isolated RNA had been reverse transcribed. Profiled with immunoSEQ multiplex PCR; TCRdb holds only in-frame clones, not every one. Of 240,000 or so clones in the sample, 11% to 15% were seen once. These receptors lack a known antigen. The specimen sequenced was naive CD4+ T cells from blood. These receptor sequences come from a man in his thirties or forties with type 1 diabetes.

V and J are TRBV4-1 and TRBJ2-5; 7 bases fit TRBD1. V was pared by 0 bases and J by 3 bases, with 4 bases of the junction left unmatched. There are 15 residues in the CDR3. Germline CDR1 reads MGHRA; CDR2 reads YSYEKL. DNA for the CDR3: TGCGCCAGCAGCCAAGAGAGGGGACAGAAAGAGACCCAGTACTTC. Protein sequence: CASSQERGQKETQYF.

In DNA, the CDR3 is TGTGCCAGCAGCCATTTCTGGACTAGCGGGAGTCGCTATGAGCAGTTCTTC. Amino acids: CASSHFWTSGSRYEQFF. The chain employs TRBV27 and TRBJ2-1, with 13 bases lining up with TRBD2. CDR1 and CDR2 from the germline V gene are MNHEY and SMNVEV (reference sequence). The ends lost 6 bases at V and 8 bases at J; junction bases unmatched: 13. This CDR3 has 17 amino acids.

The rearrangement joins TRBV30 to TRBJ2-1; D possibly corresponds to TRBD2 (6 bases). V was pared by 3 bases and J by 3 bases, with 12 bases between. CDR1 and CDR2 from the germline V gene are GTSNPN and SVGIG (reference sequence). The CDR3 loop spans 14 amino acids. CDR3 amino acids: CAWSDGGSYNEQFF. CDR3 bases: TGTGCCTGGAGCGACGGGGGTAGCTACAATGAGCAGTTCTTC.

V is TRBV6-4 and J is TRBJ2-1, with 8 bases matching TRBD2. Per germline, CDR1 MRHNA and CDR2 SNTAGT. The CDR3 sequence is 15 residues long. Trimming at V came to 3 bases and at J to 6 bases, leaving 7 bases not matched to a gene. The CDR3 sequence: CASSDRLAGPNEQFF. The CDR3 region has the DNA TGTGCCAGCAGTGATCGCCTAGCGGGCCCCAATGAGCAGTTCTTC.

The chain joins TRBV30 to TRBJ1-6; D is ambiguous. The V and J ends lost 1 base and 0 bases respectively, with 13 bases between them. This CDR3 has 17 residues. Germline CDR1 reads GTSNPN; CDR2 reads SVGIG (reference sequence). This CDR3 is CAWSGLLRGSYNSPLHF. Written as DNA, the CDR3 is TGTGCCTGGAGTGGCCTCTTAAGAGGCTCCTATAATTCACCCCTCCACTTT.

This clone was detected a few times. The chain has TRBV30 and TRBJ2-1; a weak D match, TRBD1 (6 bases). The germline gives CDR1 GTSNPN, CDR2 SVGIG (reference sequence). The V end was cut by 1 base, the J end by 1 base, with 14 bases between. CDR3 length: 16 residues. As DNA, the CDR3 is TGTGCCTGGAGTGAAGCAGGGGCAGGATCCTACAATGAGCAGTTCTTC. Its protein product is CAWSEAGAGSYNEQFF.

The chain couples TRBV12-5 to TRBJ1-3; 9 bases match TRBD1. The CDR3 runs to 17 residues. V lost 7 bases and J lost 0; bases outside the gene matches: 10. CDR1 and CDR2 (germline): LGHNT, FRNRAP. CDR3 loop: CASVRGQGRYSGNTIYF. The CDR3 coding sequence is TGTGCTAGTGTAAGGGGACAGGGCCGATACTCTGGAAACACCATATATTTT.

This chain connects TRBV5-1 to TRBJ1-1, with D possibly being TRBD1 (5 bases). With 2 bases removed from V and 1 base from J, the gap between germline ends came to 9 bases. Germline CDR1 is SGHRS and CDR2 is YFSETQ. The CDR3 sequence is 14 residues long. DNA of the CDR3: TGCGCCAGCAGCTTCGGGGGAAAGAACACTGAAGCTTTCTTT. This encodes CASSFGGKNTEAFF.

There are a few counts of this clone. This chain links TRBV30 with TRBJ2-1; the D gene is possibly TRBD1 (6 bases). The germline V gene encodes CDR1 GTSNPN and CDR2 SVGIG (reference sequence). Between the trimmed V and J ends, which lost 2 bases and 7 bases, there was a span of 18 bases. This CDR3 contains 15 residues. CDR3: CAWSLRRTGNNEQFF. DNA of the CDR3: TGTGCCTGGAGTCTGAGGAGAACAGGGAATAATGAGCAGTTCTTC.

This clone was recorded a few times. V gene TRBV5-4 combines with J gene TRBJ1-6, with 10 bases aligning to TRBD1. The V gene's germline CDR1 is SGHNT and CDR2 YYREEE (reference sequence). The CDR3 spans 14 residues. With 4 bases clipped from V and 8 bases from J, the junction kept 3 bases outside the gene matches. This chain's CDR3 is CASSTGTGDSPLHF. Written as DNA, the CDR3 is TGTGCCAGCAGCACCGGGACAGGGGATTCACCCCTCCACTTT.

The chain has TRBV18 and TRBJ1-2; the D gene is possibly TRBD1 (6 bases). Germline lookup yields CDR1 KGHSH and CDR2 LQKENI. The CDR3 has 14 amino acids. Trimming removed 3 bases from V and 4 bases from J, with 12 bases in between. CDR3 sequence: CASSPTDSPYGYTF. CDR3 DNA: TGTGCCAGCTCACCCACGGACAGCCCCTATGGCTACACCTTC.

CDR3 protein: CASSLGTGVGTDTQYF. The CDR3 coding sequence is TGTGCCAGCAGCTTAGGGACAGGGGTGGGCACAGATACGCAGTATTTT. V is TRBV7-2 and J is TRBJ2-3, with 9 nucleotides matching TRBD1. CDR1 SGHTA and CDR2 FQGNSA come from the germline V gene. CDR3 length: 16 amino acids. V trimming: 1 base; J trimming: 1 base; junction bases outside the gene matches: 3.

This clone has more than one count but fewer than ten. The V gene is TRBV7-9, the J gene TRBJ1-1; D unclear. This CDR3 has 15 amino acids. Germline CDR1 is SEHNR and CDR2 is FQNEAQ (reference sequence). The V and J ends lost 1 base and 2 bases respectively, with 11 bases between them. This CDR3 reads CASSLVTRTNTEAFF. Written as DNA, the CDR3 is TGTGCCAGCAGCTTAGTGACGCGGACTAACACTGAAGCTTTCTTT.